This TCR beta chain was identified in a study of T cell responses to AZD1222 COVID-19 vaccine (dated by TCRdb to 2020 to 2023). Background on the whole study: AZD1222 recipients whose second dose came at about 4 weeks and those whose second dose came at about 12 weeks were combined into one group, since spike-specific TCR depth and breadth did not differ between the two schedules. A total of approximately 240 trial participants underwent TCR sequencing, of whom 207 received two doses of AZD1222 and about 25 received two doses of the MenACWY control vaccine. Enrollment into the trials was organized by age into subgroups of 18-55, 56-69 and 70-plus years, and those subgroups contained roughly 150, 30 and 60 TCR-sequenced participants, respectively. Broad study findings and their caveats: Conclusions about previously exposed vaccinees are limited, since just five or six AZD1222 recipients were seropositive for SARS-CoV-2 at baseline. After two AZD1222 doses, both the breadth and the depth of spike-specific TCRs were significantly higher than at day 0 and than in MenACWY recipients. The 56-69-year group was small, and its depth increase did not reach significance, likely because of low power. Participants were mostly white British and included more females than males, and it was suggested by the authors that clonal diversity may have been underestimated. Because no samples from the day 14 peak response were available, repertoires could be characterized only after the peak T cell response. Reportedly, close to half of the unique spike-specific TCRs recognized epitopes lying outside the regions that are mutated in the B.1.351 and B.1.1.7 variants. The whole spike protein was spanned by vaccine-associated CD4 TCRs, and dominant responses were seen in regions 160-218 and 743-854.

In the case of this clone: It lacks a known antigen. No base qualities exist here, and no much larger clone lies one base off it.

The label giving this sample's time point can be read as: baseline before first vaccination. Samples from vaccinated people were obtained from the UK trials COV001 and COV002, which included a single-blind randomized controlled phase 2/3 trial of AZD1222 (ChAdOx1 nCoV-19) in healthy adults. For TCRbeta chain sequencing, PBMC samples were collected from trial participants at day 0 and at day 28 after the second dose. The CDR3 regions of human TCRbeta chains were subjected to immunosequencing. On the authors' methods: TCRs in the repertoires were matched against a reference library of SARS-CoV-2-specific TCRs that had been generated with the MIRA antigen-specificity platform. Breadth was defined as the fraction of unique TCRs that were SARS-CoV-2-associated. Depth was defined as the fraction of total T cells that were SARS-CoV-2-associated. Using the MIRA data, each spike-specific TCR was assigned both to the spike region to which the TCR was reactive and to a CD4 or CD8 class. Log10-transformed breadth and depth values were compared by one-way ANOVA with Sidak's multiple comparisons tests. This is the immuneACCESS table as TCRdb keeps it, with only in-frame sequences that have V and J called. A part of the clones is gone; compared with another copy, unresolved V genes explain less than half, and the rest is unexplained. Clone size and V and J calls were adopted from that table, with D and trimming inferred from the DNA. Present in this sample are about 160,000 clones, around nine tenths of which were seen just once. The ten top clones hold approximately 1.5% of the sample.

The CDR3 measures 15 amino acids from cysteine to phenylalanine. Only the CDR3 portion is preserved as DNA: 45 bases, with reading frame beginning at the first base. CDR1 and CDR2 are read off the germline V gene as MDHEN and SYDVKM. Compared with germline, V lacks 4 bases and J lacks 5 bases; bases without a gene match: 7. Source: peripheral blood, taken on day 0 of AZD1222 vaccination. Here the chain combines TRBV28 and TRBJ2-5; 10 central nucleotides agree with TRBD2. The TCR sequence derives from an adult in good health. The nucleotide sequence reads as follows: TGTGCCAGCAGTTCACAAGCGGGGGGGCATGAGACCCAGTACTTC. This is translated as CASSSQAGGHETQYF.